These 26 T cell receptor beta chains share one sample of origin, sequenced in a study of shared clonotypes between healthy human individuals. Generated by immunoSEQ multiplex PCR, the TCRdb table keeps only in-frame clones and is missing some. Among about 470,000 clones, roughly 77% were seen once, and the ten largest hold 13%. Sequencing was done on a sample of PBMCs. These receptors all stem from a woman in her 40s in good health. Some clones in this sample may be carry-over from other donors' samples.

This chain joins TRBV11-2 and TRBJ2-7; D possibly matches TRBD1 or TRBD2 (5 bases each). Trimming stripped 6 bases from V and 5 bases from J, with 17 bases between. The CDR3 has 14 amino acids. Germline-derived CDR1 and CDR2 are SGHAT and FQNNGV. DNA for the CDR3: TGTGCCAGCAGTCTAACAGGATCCGGGGACGAGCAGTACTTC. This sequence encodes CASSLTGSGDEQYF. The full variable domain, with the rest looked up from reference TRBV11-2 and TRBJ2-7, is EAGVAQSPRYKIIEKRQSVAFWCNPISGHATLYWYQQILGQGPKLLIQFQNNGVVDDSQLPKDRFSAERLKGVDSTLKIQPAKLEDSAVYLCASSLTGSGDEQYFGPGTRLTVT.

In DNA form, the CDR3 reads TGTGCCAGCACCCTAGGGACTAGCGGGAGGGCCTCGGTTAACACCGGGGAGCTGTTTTTT. Translated, it gives CASTLGTSGRASVNTGELFF. The rearrangement links TRBV2 to TRBJ2-2, with TRBD2 identical over 16 bases. The CDR3 runs 20 residues. Germline V gene lookup returns CDR1 SNHLY and CDR2 FYNNEI. V trimming: 7 bases; J trimming: 2 bases; junction bases outside the gene matches: 13.

The chain is built from TRBV5-8 and TRBJ2-7; possible D gene TRBD1, 6 bases. CDR1 is SGHTS, CDR2 YDEGEE, per germline. The V end was cut by 4 bases, the J end by 5 bases, with 22 bases between. CDR3 length equals 16 residues. CDR3 nucleotides: TGTGCCAGCAGCCTCTCACTGACAGGCCGATACGACGAGCAGTACTTC. Encoded protein: CASSLSLTGRYDEQYF.

This chain uses TRBV5-1 with TRBJ2-7; 7 nucleotides match TRBD1. The CDR3 covers 16 residues. Germline V gives CDR1 SGHRS, CDR2 YFSETQ. V lost 4 bases and J lost 0; bases outside the gene matches: 10. The CDR3 region has the DNA TGCGCCAGCAGCCGGTCCGGGACAGCCGGCTCCTACGAGCAGTACTTC. As protein: CASSRSGTAGSYEQYF.

J is TRBJ2-6 and V is TRBV6-1; no reliable D call. Germline CDR1 and CDR2: MNHNS and SASEGT. This CDR3 has 15 residues. Between the trimmed V and J ends, which lost 4 bases and 4 bases, there was a span of 11 bases. CDR3 in DNA: TGTGCCAGCAGTGCCGTAAGGGCGGGGGCCAACGTCCTGACTTTC. Its translation is CASSAVRAGANVLTF.

The V gene is TRBV19, the J gene TRBJ1-5; D is unresolved. CDR1 is LNHDA and CDR2 is SQIVND in the germline V gene (reference sequence). The V gene lost 1 base and the J gene lost 8 bases, with 9 bases spanning the gap. There are 13 residues in the CDR3. The CDR3 spells CASSIGGVEPQHF. The CDR3 DNA reads TGTGCCAGTAGTATAGGTGGGGTTGAGCCCCAGCATTTT.

The rearrangement links TRBV19 to TRBJ1-1; tentatively, D is TRBD1 (6 bases). This CDR3 spans 14 amino acids. From germline, CDR1 is LNHDA and CDR2 SQIVND (reference sequence). The V gene lost 3 bases and the J gene lost 1 base, with 9 bases spanning the gap. Here the CDR3 reads CASSMRTENTEAFF. CDR3 DNA sequence: TGTGCCAGTAGTATGCGGACAGAGAACACTGAAGCTTTCTTT.

The rearrangement joins TRBV18 to TRBJ1-5; 8 bases are a match to TRBD1. Looked up from germline, CDR1 is KGHSH and CDR2 is LQKENI. CDR3 length: 14 amino acids. Trimming cost V 5 bases and J 5 bases; bases outside gene matches: 5. The CDR3 DNA reads TGTGCCAGCTCATCCACAGGGGGGCATCAGCCCCAGCATTTT. Translating gives CASSSTGGHQPQHF.

V is TRBV19 and J is TRBJ2-1, with 13 positions matching TRBD2. The CDR3 is 15 amino acids. Germline-derived CDR1 and CDR2 are LNHDA and SQIVND (reference sequence). V lost 6 bases and J lost 8; bases outside the gene matches: 7. CDR3 sequence (DNA): TGTGCCAGTAGCTATACTAGCGGGAGGGCCCATGAGCAGTTCTTC. Translating gives CASSYTSGRAHEQFF.

The rearrangement links TRBV21-1 to TRBJ1-6; the table's D call TRBD1 went unverified against the DNA. TRBV21-1 is given as a pseudogene. The CDR3 has 17 amino acids. CDR3 DNA sequence: TGTGCCAGCAGCAAAAGAGGACCGGGACACCATAATTCACCCCTCCACTTT. Protein: CASSKRGPGHHNSPLHF.

This clone was picked up a small number of times. The chain is built from TRBV2 and TRBJ1-2; perhaps TRBD1 as D (5 bases). The CDR3 extends over 12 amino acids. Germline CDR1 and CDR2: SNHLY and FYNNEI. V was shortened by 6 bases and J by 4 bases, with 9 bases between the two germline ends. The CDR3 loop reads CASRVGVYGYTF. The CDR3 DNA reads TGTGCCAGCAGAGTAGGGGTCTATGGCTACACCTTC.

The rearrangement links TRBV5-6 to TRBJ1-2; 8 bases map to TRBD1. V shed 1 base and J 0 bases; nucleotides not matched to a gene: 11. CDR1 SGHDT and CDR2 YYEEEE come from the germline V gene. The CDR3 extends over 18 amino acids. In DNA, the CDR3 is TGTGCCAGCAGCTTGACAGGGCCAGGGGGCCAGACTAACTATGGCTACACCTTC. Its translation is CASSLTGPGGQTNYGYTF.

The chain is built from TRBV5-1 and TRBJ2-7; tentatively, D is TRBD2 (6 bases). Trimming cost V 3 bases and J 0 bases, with 10 bases left between them. This CDR3 has 14 amino acids. Germline CDR1 and CDR2: SGHRS and YFSETQ. The CDR3 coding sequence is TGCGCCAGCAGCTCGGGGACTTACTCCTACGAGCAGTACTTC. Translation gives CASSSGTYSYEQYF.

This rearrangement joins TRBV5-1 to TRBJ2-6; no clear D. V gave up 4 bases and J gave up 4 bases, with 6 bases separating them. Germline V gene lookup returns CDR1 SGHRS and CDR2 YFSETQ. This CDR3 has 13 amino acids. CDR3 amino acids: CASSPLGANVLTF. CDR3 nucleotides: TGCGCCAGCAGCCCCCTGGGGGCCAACGTCCTGACTTTC.

This chain joins TRBV4-3 and TRBJ2-4; D might be TRBD2 (5 bases). This CDR3 has 16 residues. The V gene's germline CDR1 is LGHNA and CDR2 YSLEER. Trimming removed 0 bases at V and 0 bases at J, with 9 bases between. CDR3 in amino acids: CASSQDRRIAKNIQYF. CDR3 in DNA: TGCGCCAGCAGCCAAGATAGGAGGATAGCCAAAAACATTCAGTACTTC.

In its sample, this clone was seen a few times. This chain joins TRBV14 and TRBJ2-4; weak D call: TRBD1 (7 bases). Germline V gives CDR1 SGHDN, CDR2 FVKESK. CDR3 length: 15 amino acids. V was pared by 0 bases and J by 6 bases, with 12 bases between. In nucleotides, the CDR3 is TGTGCCAGCAGCCAAGATGGAGGGACAGTAAACATTCAGTACTTC. Protein: CASSQDGGTVNIQYF.

This clone was seen a handful of times. The chain employs TRBV7-2 and TRBJ1-1, with TRBD1 as a possible D gene (5 bases). Germline V lookup: CDR1 SGHTA, CDR2 FQGNSA. CDR3 length: 13 amino acids. V was trimmed by 5 bases and J by 11 bases, leaving 18 bases between them. The CDR3 DNA sequence: TGTGCCAGCAGCAGGGGACCGTTGGCGGTCGCTTTCTTT. Translation gives CASSRGPLAVAFF.

The chain is built from TRBV10-3 and TRBJ2-3, with D perhaps TRBD2 (6 bases). The CDR3 contains 15 residues. Germline assignment: CDR1 ENHRY and CDR2 SYGVKD. V lost 4 bases and J lost 2, with 13 bases in between. In nucleotides, the CDR3 is TGTGCCATCAGTGGCGGGGACCTCCTCACAGATACGCAGTATTTT. Amino acids: CAISGGDLLTDTQYF.

The chain joins TRBV25-1 to TRBJ1-6; D not certain. The germline gives CDR1 MGHDK, CDR2 SYGVNS. V lost 5 bases and J 10 bases, leaving 12 bases between the germline ends. The CDR3 extends over 13 amino acids. The CDR3 protein is CASSPGIGSPLHF. DNA of the CDR3: TGTGCCAGCAGTCCTGGGATCGGATCACCCCTCCACTTT.

A note on this clone: An end of the junction does not agree with germline; a read error may underlie this. The rearrangement uses TRBV18 and TRBJ2-3; D is possibly TRBD2 (6 bases). The CDR3 is 13 amino acids. Germline V gene lookup returns CDR1 KGHSH and CDR2 LQKENI. Written as DNA, the CDR3 is TGTGCCAGCTCACCACCGGGGGGACCCTTCCCCGTTTTT. This encodes CASSPPGGPFPVF.

V gene TRBV6-5 combines with J gene TRBJ1-1; D not resolved. Germline loops: CDR1 MNHEY, CDR2 SVGAGI. Trimming stripped 7 bases from V and 4 bases from J, with 10 bases between. The CDR3 loop spans 12 amino acids. CDR3 DNA: TGTGCCAGCACCCCTTTCGGCACTGAAGCTTTCTTT. Amino acids: CASTPFGTEAFF.

The V gene is TRBV5-1, the J gene TRBJ2-6; D perhaps matches TRBD2 (6 bases). CDR1 is SGHRS, CDR2 YFSETQ, per germline. The CDR3 loop spans 17 amino acids. V lost 3 bases to trimming and J lost 0 bases, with 13 bases between them. The CDR3 loop reads CASSSRAGSSGANVLTF. In DNA, the CDR3 is TGCGCCAGCAGCTCCCGGGCGGGGAGCTCTGGGGCCAACGTCCTGACTTTC.

The chain links TRBV28 to TRBJ1-6; D call uncertain. Trimming shortened V by 3 bases and J by 8 bases, and 8 bases separated the two germline ends. CDR1 MDHEN and CDR2 SYDVKM come from the germline V gene. CDR3 length: 13 amino acids. The CDR3 is CASSFVRDSPLHF. The DNA of the CDR3 is TGTGCCAGCAGTTTTGTCAGAGATTCACCCCTCCACTTT.

On this clone itself: With a much larger clone just one base away, this may be a read error. Other nucleotide sequences from this sample produce the same CDR3. V is TRBV10-3 and J is TRBJ1-5; the D is unclear. Germline loops: CDR1 ENHRY, CDR2 SYGVKD. V dropped 8 bases and J dropped 7 bases, with 12 bases sitting between them. CDR3 length: 12 amino acids. The CDR3 DNA is TGTGCCATCGGCGCTCCCAACCAGCCCCAGCATTTT. This translates into CAIGAPNQPQHF.

This clone was seen repeatedly, ten times or more. The chain is built from TRBV6-5 and TRBJ1-2, with D possibly being TRBD1 (5 bases). The V end was cut by 5 bases, the J end by 8 bases, with 15 bases between. Germline assignment: CDR1 MNHEY and CDR2 SVGAGI. The CDR3 is 13 amino acids. Written as DNA, the CDR3 is TGTGCCAGCAGTCCGACCCGGGGGGACGGCTACACCTTC. It translates to CASSPTRGDGYTF.

This clone was counted only a few times. V and J are TRBV19 and TRBJ1-1; TRBD1 matches 8 bases. CDR1 and CDR2 from the germline V gene are LNHDA and SQIVND (reference sequence). CDR3 length equals 14 residues. V shed 3 bases and J 1 base; nucleotides not matched to a gene: 1. The CDR3 spells CASSMGQANTEAFF. For the CDR3, the DNA is TGTGCCAGTAGTATGGGACAGGCGAACACTGAAGCTTTCTTT.